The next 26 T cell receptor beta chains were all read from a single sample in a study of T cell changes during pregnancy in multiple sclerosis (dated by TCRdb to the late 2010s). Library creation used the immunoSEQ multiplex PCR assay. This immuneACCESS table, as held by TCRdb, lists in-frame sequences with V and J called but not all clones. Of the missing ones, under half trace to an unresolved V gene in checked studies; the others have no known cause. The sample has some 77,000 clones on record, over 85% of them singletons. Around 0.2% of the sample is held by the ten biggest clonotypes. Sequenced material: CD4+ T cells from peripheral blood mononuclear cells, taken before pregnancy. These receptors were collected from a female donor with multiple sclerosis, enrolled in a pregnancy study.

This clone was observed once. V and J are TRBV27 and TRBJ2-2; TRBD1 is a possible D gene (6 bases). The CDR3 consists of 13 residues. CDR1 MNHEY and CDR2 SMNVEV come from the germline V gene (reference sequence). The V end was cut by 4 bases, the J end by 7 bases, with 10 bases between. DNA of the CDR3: TGTGCCAGCAGTTACCGACAGGTCGGGGAGCTGTTTTTT. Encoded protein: CASSYRQVGELFF.

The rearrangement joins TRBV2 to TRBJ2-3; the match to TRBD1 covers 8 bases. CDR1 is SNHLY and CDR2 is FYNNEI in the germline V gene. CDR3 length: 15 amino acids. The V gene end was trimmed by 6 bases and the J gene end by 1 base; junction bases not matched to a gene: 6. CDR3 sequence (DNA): TGTGCCAGCAGGGACAGGGCATTTGGCACAGATACGCAGTATTTT. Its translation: CASRDRAFGTDTQYF.

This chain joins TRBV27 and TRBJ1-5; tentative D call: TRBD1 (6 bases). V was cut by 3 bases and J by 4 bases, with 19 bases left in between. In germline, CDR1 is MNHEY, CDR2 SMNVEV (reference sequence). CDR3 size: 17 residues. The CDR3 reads CASSLGRGRGFNQPQHF. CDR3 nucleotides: TGTGCCAGCAGTTTGGGTAGGGGGAGGGGGTTTAATCAGCCCCAGCATTTT.

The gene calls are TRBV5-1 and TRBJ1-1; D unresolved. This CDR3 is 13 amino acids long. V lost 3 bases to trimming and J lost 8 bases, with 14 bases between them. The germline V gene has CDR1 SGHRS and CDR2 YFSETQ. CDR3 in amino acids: CASSWQEGAEAFF. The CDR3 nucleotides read TGCGCCAGCAGCTGGCAGGAGGGAGCAGAAGCTTTCTTT.

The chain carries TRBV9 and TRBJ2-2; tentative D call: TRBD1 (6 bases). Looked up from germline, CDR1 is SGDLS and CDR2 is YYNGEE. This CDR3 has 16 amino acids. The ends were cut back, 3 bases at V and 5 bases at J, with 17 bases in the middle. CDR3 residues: CASSARTGTITGELFF. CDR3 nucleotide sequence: TGTGCCAGCAGCGCCCGTACCGGGACAATAACCGGGGAGCTGTTTTTT.

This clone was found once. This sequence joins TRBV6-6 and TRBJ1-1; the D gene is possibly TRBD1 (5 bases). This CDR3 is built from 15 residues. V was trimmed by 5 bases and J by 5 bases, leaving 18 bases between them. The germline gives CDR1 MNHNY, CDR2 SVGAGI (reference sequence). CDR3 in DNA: TGTGCCAGCAGTCCCCCATTCGGTGCAGGGACTGAAGCTTTCTTT. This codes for CASSPPFGAGTEAFF.

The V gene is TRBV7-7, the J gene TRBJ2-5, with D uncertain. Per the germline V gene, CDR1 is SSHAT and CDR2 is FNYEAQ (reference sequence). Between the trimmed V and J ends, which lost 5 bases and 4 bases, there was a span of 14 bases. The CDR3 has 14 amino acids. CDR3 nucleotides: TGTGCCAGCAGCCCCACCGAGCCCCCAGAGACCCAGTACTTC. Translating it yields CASSPTEPPETQYF.

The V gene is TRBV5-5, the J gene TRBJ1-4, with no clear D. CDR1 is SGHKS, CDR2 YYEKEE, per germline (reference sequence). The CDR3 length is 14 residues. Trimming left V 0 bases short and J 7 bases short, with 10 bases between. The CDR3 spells CASSLGGFSEKLFF. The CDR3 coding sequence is TGTGCCAGCAGCTTGGGAGGGTTCAGTGAAAAACTGTTTTTT.

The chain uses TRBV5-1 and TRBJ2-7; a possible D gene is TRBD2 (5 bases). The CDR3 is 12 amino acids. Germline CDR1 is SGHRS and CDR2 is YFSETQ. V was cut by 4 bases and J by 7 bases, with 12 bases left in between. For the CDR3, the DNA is TGCGCCAGCAGCCCAACCACGGGGGAGCAGTACTTC. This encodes CASSPTTGEQYF. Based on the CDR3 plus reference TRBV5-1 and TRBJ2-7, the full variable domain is KAGVTQTPRYLIKTRGQQVTLSCSPISGHRSVSWYQQTPGQGLQFLFEYFSETQRNKGNFPGRFSGRQFSNSRSEMNVSTLELGDSALYLCASSPTTGEQYFGPGTRLTVT.

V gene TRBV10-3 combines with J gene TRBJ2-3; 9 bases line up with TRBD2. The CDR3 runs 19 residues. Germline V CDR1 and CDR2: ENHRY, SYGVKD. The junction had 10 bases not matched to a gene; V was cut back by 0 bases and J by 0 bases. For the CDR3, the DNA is TGTGCCATCAGTGAGTCGTCCCCAGCTAGCGGGATTAGCACAGATACGCAGTATTTT. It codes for CAISESSPASGISTDTQYF.

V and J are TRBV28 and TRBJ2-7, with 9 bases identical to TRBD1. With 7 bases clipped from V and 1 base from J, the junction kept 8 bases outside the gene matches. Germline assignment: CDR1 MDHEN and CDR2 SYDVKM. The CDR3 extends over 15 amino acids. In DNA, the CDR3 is TGTGCCAGCAACCCCGGACAGGGGTATTCCTACGAGCAGTACTTC. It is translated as CASNPGQGYSYEQYF.

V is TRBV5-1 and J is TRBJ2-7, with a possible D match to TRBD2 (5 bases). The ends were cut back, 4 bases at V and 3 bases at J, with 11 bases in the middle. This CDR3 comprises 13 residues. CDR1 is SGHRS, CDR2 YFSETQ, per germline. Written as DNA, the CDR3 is TGCGCCAGCAGCCCTCTAGCTAGCTACGAGCAGTACTTC. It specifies CASSPLASYEQYF. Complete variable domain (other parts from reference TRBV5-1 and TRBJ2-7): KAGVTQTPRYLIKTRGQQVTLSCSPISGHRSVSWYQQTPGQGLQFLFEYFSETQRNKGNFPGRFSGRQFSNSRSEMNVSTLELGDSALYLCASSPLASYEQYFGPGTRLTVT.

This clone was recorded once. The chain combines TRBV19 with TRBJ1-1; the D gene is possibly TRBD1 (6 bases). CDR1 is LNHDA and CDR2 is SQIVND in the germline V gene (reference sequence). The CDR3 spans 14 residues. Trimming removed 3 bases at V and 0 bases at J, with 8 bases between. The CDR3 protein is CASSIDRLNTEAFF. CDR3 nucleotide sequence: TGTGCCAGTAGTATCGACAGGCTGAACACTGAAGCTTTCTTT.

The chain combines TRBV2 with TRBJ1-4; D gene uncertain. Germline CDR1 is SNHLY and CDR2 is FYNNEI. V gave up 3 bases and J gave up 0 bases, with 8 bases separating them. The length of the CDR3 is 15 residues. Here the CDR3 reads CASSEKRATNEKLFF. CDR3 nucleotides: TGTGCCAGCAGTGAGAAGAGGGCAACTAATGAAAAACTGTTTTTT.

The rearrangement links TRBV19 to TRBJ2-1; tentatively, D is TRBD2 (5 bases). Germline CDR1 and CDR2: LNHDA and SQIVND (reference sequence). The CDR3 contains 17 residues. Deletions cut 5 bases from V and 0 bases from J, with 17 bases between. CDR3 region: CASSRALDPSSYNEQFF. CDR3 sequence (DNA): TGTGCCAGTAGTCGTGCACTAGACCCAAGCTCCTACAATGAGCAGTTCTTC. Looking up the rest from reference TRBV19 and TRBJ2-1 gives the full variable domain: DGGITQSPKYLFRKEGQNVTLSCEQNLNHDAMYWYRQDPGQGLRLIYYSQIVNDFQKGDIAEGYSVSREKKESFPLTVTSAQKNPTAFYLCASSRALDPSSYNEQFFGPGTRLTVL.

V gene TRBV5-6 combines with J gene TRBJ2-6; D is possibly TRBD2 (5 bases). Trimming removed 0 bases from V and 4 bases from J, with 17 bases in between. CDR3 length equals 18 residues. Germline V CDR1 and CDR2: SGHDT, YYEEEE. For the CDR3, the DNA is TGTGCCAGCAGCTTGGGGACTGATACTTACCGAGGGGCCAACGTCCTGACTTTC. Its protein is CASSLGTDTYRGANVLTF.

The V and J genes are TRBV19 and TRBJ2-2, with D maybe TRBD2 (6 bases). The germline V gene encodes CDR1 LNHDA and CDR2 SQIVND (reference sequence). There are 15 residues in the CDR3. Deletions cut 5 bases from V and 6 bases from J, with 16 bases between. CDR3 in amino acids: CASSAPGRGSGELFF. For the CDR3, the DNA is TGTGCCAGTAGTGCACCGGGACGGGGGTCCGGGGAGCTGTTTTTT.

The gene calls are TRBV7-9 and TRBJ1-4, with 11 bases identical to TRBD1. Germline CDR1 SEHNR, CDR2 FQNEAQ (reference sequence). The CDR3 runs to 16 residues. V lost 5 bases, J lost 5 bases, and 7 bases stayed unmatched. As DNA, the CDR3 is TGTGCCAGCAGCGTGGGACAGGGGGATAGGAATGAAAAACTGTTTTTT. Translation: CASSVGQGDRNEKLFF.

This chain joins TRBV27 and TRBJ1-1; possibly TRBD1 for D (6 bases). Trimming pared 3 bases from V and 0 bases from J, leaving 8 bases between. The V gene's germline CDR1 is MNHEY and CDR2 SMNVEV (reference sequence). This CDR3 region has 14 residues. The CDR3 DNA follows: TGTGCCAGCAGTTTCGGACAGCTGAACACTGAAGCTTTCTTT. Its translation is CASSFGQLNTEAFF.

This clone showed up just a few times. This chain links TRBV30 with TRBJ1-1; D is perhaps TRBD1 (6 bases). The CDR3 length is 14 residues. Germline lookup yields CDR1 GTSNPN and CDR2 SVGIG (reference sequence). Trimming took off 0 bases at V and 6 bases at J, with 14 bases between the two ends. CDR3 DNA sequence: TGTGCCTGGAGTGTGGGGACAACTACCTCTGAAGCTTTCTTT. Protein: CAWSVGTTTSEAFF.

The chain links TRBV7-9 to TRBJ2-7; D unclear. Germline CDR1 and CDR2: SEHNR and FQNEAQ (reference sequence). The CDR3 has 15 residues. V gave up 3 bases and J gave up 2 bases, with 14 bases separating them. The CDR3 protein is CASSLSLPPTYEQYF. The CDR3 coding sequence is TGTGCCAGCAGCTTGAGTCTGCCCCCGACCTACGAGCAGTACTTC.

This CDR3 reads CAWSVQGRVGYTF. In DNA form, the CDR3 reads TGTGCCTGGAGTGTACAGGGGCGGGTTGGCTACACCTTC. This chain uses TRBV30 with TRBJ1-2; 7 positions match TRBD1. The V segment lost 0 bases and the J segment 7 bases; nucleotides outside the gene matches: 5. The germline gives CDR1 GTSNPN, CDR2 SVGIG (reference sequence). This CDR3 is 13 amino acids long.

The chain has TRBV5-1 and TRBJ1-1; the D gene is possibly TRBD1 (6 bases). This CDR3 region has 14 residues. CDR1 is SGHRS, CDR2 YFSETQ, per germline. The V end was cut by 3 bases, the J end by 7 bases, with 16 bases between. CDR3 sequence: CASSSNRVQGEAFF. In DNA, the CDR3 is TGCGCCAGCAGCTCGAACAGGGTACAGGGTGAAGCTTTCTTT.

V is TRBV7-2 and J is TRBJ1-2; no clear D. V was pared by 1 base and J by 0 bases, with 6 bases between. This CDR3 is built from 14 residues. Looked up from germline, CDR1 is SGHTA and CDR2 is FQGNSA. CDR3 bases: TGTGCCAGCAGCTTAGTACCGGCTAACTATGGCTACACCTTC. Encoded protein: CASSLVPANYGYTF.

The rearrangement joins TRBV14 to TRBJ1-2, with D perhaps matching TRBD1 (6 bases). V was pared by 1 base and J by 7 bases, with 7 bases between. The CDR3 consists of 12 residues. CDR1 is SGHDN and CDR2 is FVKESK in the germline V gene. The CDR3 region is CASSQGQVGYTF. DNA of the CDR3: TGTGCCAGCAGCCAAGGACAGGTTGGCTACACCTTC.

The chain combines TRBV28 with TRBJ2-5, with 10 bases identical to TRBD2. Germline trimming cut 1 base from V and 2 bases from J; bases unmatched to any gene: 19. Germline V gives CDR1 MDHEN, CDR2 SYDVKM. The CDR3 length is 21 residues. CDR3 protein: CASSLSLWGSGASGGQETQYF. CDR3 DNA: TGTGCCAGCAGTTTATCCTTGTGGGGGTCAGGAGCTAGCGGGGGACAAGAGACCCAGTACTTC.